Each of the 21 T cell receptor beta chains below was sequenced from the same sample in a study of T cells after yellow fever vaccination. MiXCR was run by TCRdb on the 5' RACE reads, yielding one entry per CDR3 protein. The sample gives roughly 310,000 distinct CDR3 sequences, around 4% of which show up once; about 25% is in the top ten. Source: PBMCs, taken on the day of the yellow fever booster vaccination. Source of these receptors: a man between 18 and 29 years old who received the YFV17D yellow fever vaccine.

The table lists this clonotype with a few counts. The V call is TRBV20-1, the J call TRBJ2-3, with 10 bases aligning to TRBD2. Germline CDR1 reads DFQATT; CDR2 reads SNEGSKA (reference sequence). The CDR3 length is 17 residues. V was clipped by 0 bases and J by 2 bases; unmatched bases: 8. The chain's CDR3 is CSARDPGSGGATDTQYF. The DNA for the CDR3 is TGCAGTGCTAGAGATCCAGGGAGCGGGGGGGCCACAGATACGCAGTATTTT.

The table lists this clonotype with many counts. This chain uses TRBV4-1 with TRBJ2-3; D unresolved. CDR3 size: 15 residues. The V end lost 0 bases, the J end lost 2 bases, and 9 bases lay between the germline ends. Per the germline V gene, CDR1 is MGHRA and CDR2 is YSYEKL. CDR3: CASSQDGTATDTQYF. CDR3 in DNA: TGCGCCAGCAGCCAAGATGGCACCGCCACAGATACGCAGTATTTT.

The table lists this clonotype with many counts. The chain combines TRBV6-2 or TRBV6-3 with TRBJ2-3; maybe TRBD1 (5 bases). This CDR3 region has 13 residues. Germline V gene data show CDR1 as MNHEY and CDR2 as SVGEGT. The germline V and J ends were trimmed by 2 bases and 4 bases, with 7 bases remaining between them. CDR3 sequence reads: CASSYAGPDTQYF. CDR3 bases: TGTGCCAGCAGTTACGCAGGGCCAGATACGCAGTATTTT.

The chain uses TRBV28 and TRBJ2-7, with D unclear. V lost 4 bases and J 2 bases, leaving 9 bases between the germline ends. The CDR3 runs to 13 residues. CDR1 MDHEN and CDR2 SYDVKM come from the germline V gene. The CDR3 bases are TGTGCCAGCAGTTCCCAGAGCCCCTACGAGCAGTACGTC. Translated: CASSSQSPYEQYV.

This clonotype was seen many times. This chain joins TRBV5-6 and TRBJ2-1, with D possibly TRBD1 on 6 matching bases. Per germline, CDR1 SGHDT and CDR2 YYEEEE. The V end was cut by 2 bases, the J end by 2 bases, with 11 bases between. This CDR3 has 15 residues. CDR3 sequence (DNA): TGTGCCAGCAGCTTCGCAGGGGACACCTACAATGAGCAGTTCTTC. Translating gives CASSFAGDTYNEQFF. Drawing the rest from reference TRBV5-6 and TRBJ2-1, the complete variable domain is DAGVTQSPTHLIKTRGQQVTLRCSPKSGHDTVSWYQQALGQGPQFIFQYYEEEERQRGNFPDRFSGHQFPNYSSELNVNALLLGDSALYLCASSFAGDTYNEQFFGPGTRLTVL.

The V and J genes are TRBV7-9 and TRBJ1-2; D gene unclear. Germline V lookup: CDR1 SEHNR, CDR2 FQNEAQ (reference sequence). V dropped 1 base and J dropped 8 bases, with 14 bases sitting between them. The CDR3 is 14 residues long. In DNA, the CDR3 is TGTGCCAGCAGCTTAGGGCGTTTGAGTGGAGGCTACACCTTC. Translated: CASSLGRLSGGYTF.

This clonotype was found many times. The chain is built from TRBV7-2 and TRBJ1-1; possible D gene TRBD1, 5 bases. V shed 2 bases and J shed 6 bases, with 16 bases lying between them. Germline CDR1 SGHTA, CDR2 FQGNSA. The CDR3 is 15 amino acids. The CDR3 spells CASSLRQGGTAEAFF. The DNA of the CDR3 is TGTGCCAGCAGCTTAAGGCAGGGCGGTACGGCTGAAGCTTTCTTT.

This clonotype was recorded at least ten times. This sequence joins TRBV5-1 and TRBJ2-3; either TRBD1 or TRBD2 may fit D (6 bases each). Trimming took 4 bases from V and 3 from J, leaving 15 bases between them. The CDR3 covers 15 residues. The germline gives CDR1 SGHRS, CDR2 YFSETQ. CDR3 nucleotide sequence: TGCGCCAGCAGCCCGGGGGCTAGCCTGACAGATACGCAGTATTTT. It codes for CASSPGASLTDTQYF.

Ten or more counts support this clonotype. The chain is built from TRBV28 and TRBJ1-1, with D perhaps TRBD1 (5 bases). Germline V gene sequence: CDR1 MDHEN, CDR2 SYDVKM. V was pared by 7 bases and J by 4 bases, with 13 bases between. There are 13 residues in the CDR3. As DNA, the CDR3 is TGTGCCAGCACCCTATATGGGACCACTGAAGCTTTCTTT. This translates into CASTLYGTTEAFF.

This chain joins TRBV2 and TRBJ1-1; D uncertain. Germline values: CDR1 SNHLY, CDR2 FYNNEI. The CDR3 is 11 amino acids. Trimming removed 2 bases from V and 11 bases from J, with 9 bases in between. The CDR3 DNA reads as TGTGCCAGCAGTGAACAATCGGGGGCTTTCTTT. Protein product: CASSEQSGAFF. Complete variable domain (other parts from reference TRBV2 and TRBJ1-1): EPEVTQTPSHQVTQMGQEVILRCVPISNHLYFYWYRQILGQKVEFLVSFYNNEISEKSEIFDDQFSVERPDGSNFTLKIRSTKLEDSAMYFCASSEQSGAFFGQGTRLTVV.

The chain employs TRBV29-1 and TRBJ2-1, with D perhaps assigned TRBD1 or TRBD2 (5 bases each). This CDR3 comprises 13 residues. The germline CDR1 and CDR2 sequences are SQVTM and ANQGSEA. V lost 7 bases and J lost 1, with 11 bases in between. The CDR3 sequence is CSETGASYNEQFF. Written as DNA, the CDR3 is TGCAGCGAGACCGGGGCTTCCTACAATGAGCAGTTCTTC.

This clonotype was seen a few times. The chain is built from TRBV12-3 or TRBV12-4 and TRBJ1-1; D not certain. V gave up 4 bases and J gave up 4 bases, with 7 bases separating them. The CDR3 extends over 12 amino acids. The CDR3 DNA is TGTGCCAGCAGTTACTGGGGCACTGAAGCTTTCTTT. Its protein is CASSYWGTEAFF.

The chain uses TRBV10-3 and TRBJ1-1, with D possibly being TRBD1 (6 bases). V lost 0 bases, J lost 4 bases, and 12 bases lay in between. Germline lookup yields CDR1 ENHRY and CDR2 SYGVKD. The CDR3 length is 15 residues. The CDR3 loop is CAISESGFRGTEAFF. The CDR3 nucleotides read TGTGCCATCAGTGAGTCGGGGTTCAGGGGCACTGAAGCTTTCTTT.

J is TRBJ1-1 and V is TRBV25-1; 8 positions match TRBD1. The CDR3 has 14 amino acids. Germline assignment: CDR1 MGHDK and CDR2 SYGVNS. With V trimmed by 4 bases and J by 5 bases, 6 bases remained unmatched. CDR3 protein: CASSGTGLVTEAFF. CDR3 bases: TGTGCCAGCAGTGGGACAGGGCTCGTAACTGAAGCTTTCTTT. Complete variable domain (other parts from reference TRBV25-1 and TRBJ1-1): EADIYQTPRYLVIGTGKKITLECSQTMGHDKMYWYQQDPGMELHLIHYSYGVNSTEKGDLSSESTVSRIRTEHFPLTLESARPSHTSQYLCASSGTGLVTEAFFGQGTRLTVV.

This clonotype has more than one count but fewer than ten. In DNA, the CDR3 is TGCAGCGTTGTAATTTACGGACAGGGGAGCCCTGAAGCTTTCTTT. It specifies CSVVIYGQGSPEAFF. The chain combines TRBV29-1 with TRBJ1-1; 9 bases fit TRBD1. Losses at the gene ends were 4 bases for V and 6 bases for J; bases not matched to a gene: 12. The CDR3 extends over 15 amino acids. Germline CDR1 reads SQVTM; CDR2 reads ANQGSEA.

This clonotype has a single count. This chain links TRBV5-6 with TRBJ2-1, with a tentative D call TRBD2 (5 bases). The CDR3 contains 15 residues. Deletions cut 3 bases from V and 6 bases from J, with 16 bases between. CDR1 and CDR2 (germline): SGHDT, YYEEEE. The DNA for the CDR3 is TGTGCCAGCAGCTGGGCCGGACTGTCATTCAATGAGCAGTTCTTC. Protein product: CASSWAGLSFNEQFF.

At least ten counts were recorded for this clonotype. This chain uses TRBV5-1 with TRBJ2-3; D call uncertain. Germline CDR1 and CDR2: SGHRS and YFSETQ. The V end was cut by 0 bases, the J end by 4 bases, with 12 bases between. The CDR3 totals 15 residues. In DNA form, the CDR3 reads TGCGCCAGCAGCTTGGGACTTACGGCGGCAGATACGCAGTATTTT. Its translation is CASSLGLTAADTQYF. The entire variable domain, with the rest obtained from reference TRBV5-1 and TRBJ2-3, is as follows: KAGVTQTPRYLIKTRGQQVTLSCSPISGHRSVSWYQQTPGQGLQFLFEYFSETQRNKGNFPGRFSGRQFSNSRSEMNVSTLELGDSALYLCASSLGLTAADTQYFGPGTRLTVL.

The sample holds many counts of this clonotype. The chain is built from TRBV6-6 and TRBJ1-2, with 9 bases aligning to TRBD1. Germline assignment: CDR1 MNHNY and CDR2 SVGAGI (reference sequence). The length of the CDR3 is 14 residues. Trimming cost V 8 bases and J 3 bases; bases outside gene matches: 7. DNA for the CDR3: TGTGCCAGCGTTGGGACAGGGAGTTACTATGGCTACACCTTC. Translated: CASVGTGSYYGYTF.

This clonotype was counted a few times. The genes are TRBV5-4 and TRBJ1-2, with 9 bases matching TRBD1. The CDR3 has 13 residues. V gave up 5 bases and J gave up 7 bases; unmatched junction bases: 6. Germline CDR1 and CDR2: SGHNT and YYREEE (reference sequence). The CDR3: CASRLQGASGYTF. CDR3 nucleotides: TGTGCCAGCAGATTACAGGGGGCAAGTGGCTACACCTTC.

This clonotype came up a few times. The rearrangement joins TRBV5-4 to TRBJ2-7, with 8 bases identical to TRBD1. The ends lost 0 bases at V and 5 bases at J; junction bases unmatched: 4. The germline gives CDR1 SGHNT, CDR2 YYREEE (reference sequence). The CDR3 length is 14 residues. The CDR3 protein is CASSLDGTGNEQYV. The CDR3 region has the DNA TGTGCCAGCAGCTTGGACGGGACAGGCAACGAGCAGTACGTC.

There are many counts of this clonotype. This CDR3 is CASSLRLVHTDTQYF. CDR3 nucleotide sequence: TGTGCCAGCAGCTTAAGACTAGTTCACACAGATACGCAGTATTTT. This chain uses TRBV7-9 with TRBJ2-3, with a possible D match to TRBD2 (6 bases). Trimming removed 2 bases at V and 2 bases at J, with 11 bases between. There are 15 residues in the CDR3. Per germline, CDR1 SEHNR and CDR2 FQNEAQ (reference sequence).